This TCR beta chain was retrieved from a study of B cell selection in AIRE deficiency. Study results and caveats: CDR3s were shorter in shared Treg sequences, reflecting few non-templated nucleotide insertions. Patient Tconv and Treg cells showed healthy-like TCRBV usage, CDR3 length, diversity. With only TCRbeta sequenced, less than 45% of shared healthy Treg sequences overlapped Tconv.

The CDR3 runs 16 residues. The germline CDR1 and CDR2 sequences are SGHNT and YYREEE (reference sequence). The V end lost 4 bases, the J end lost 3 bases, and 20 bases lay between the germline ends. Worth noting for this clone: The antigen remains unidentified.

The sorted conventional CD4 T cells were gated as CD4+CD127+. Generated by immunoSEQ multiplex PCR, the TCRdb table keeps only in-frame clones and is missing some. The sample lists tens of thousands of clones, around 97% occurring once. Sequencing was carried out using conventional CD4+ T cells sorted from PBMCs. The TCR comes from a human donor with AIRE deficiency. The V and J genes are TRBV5-4 and TRBJ2-7; D may be TRBD1 (6 bases). The CDR3 region is CASSPSAGQGNYEQYF. Written as DNA, the CDR3 is TGTGCCAGCAGCCCCTCCGCGGGCCAGGGGAACTACGAGCAGTACTTC.